This T cell receptor beta chain comes out of a study of CD8 T cells in ankylosing spondylitis. General study points: Disease-associated clones were reportedly significantly overrepresented in matched ankylosing spondylitis synovial fluid.

The CDR3 runs to 15 residues. Trimming stripped 4 bases from V and 1 base from J, with 11 bases between. Germline CDR1 LGHNA, CDR2 YNFKEQ. As to this clonotype: What it binds is not known.

A quantitative 5'-RACE method, one with molecular barcodes, was used to make TCR beta libraries. TCRdb called the 5' RACE reads again in MiXCR, with one record for every CDR3 protein. In the table there are about 250,000 distinct CDR3 sequences, roughly 32% of which are singletons. The specimen sequenced was blood, either unsorted or a sorted T cell fraction (not recorded which). This sequence was found in a male donor with ankylosing spondylitis or in good health (not recorded which). The gene calls are TRBV4-2 and TRBJ1-3, with no clear D. The CDR3 region is CASSPPGSSGNTIYF. The CDR3 bases are TGTGCCAGCAGCCCTCCGGGCTCTTCTGGAAACACCATATATTTT.